This TCR beta chain was sequenced in a study of human T cells and chemical hapten exposure (dated by TCRdb to the early 2020s). Regarding the research as a whole: For sensitization, 2% DPC in acetone was applied to a roughly 2 cm by roughly 2 cm area of upper inner arm skin. Libraries were pooled for sequencing, and per-sample TCR yields varied mainly because of small differences in library volumes within the pool. The patient cohort, mostly female, included alopecia areata with under or over 50% scalp involvement, alopecia totalis and alopecia universalis. Blood samples were taken from patients before sensitization (week 0) and then at 2, 6 and about 24 weeks after DPC sensitization. Throughout the study period of approximately 23 weeks, patients also received therapeutic DPC doses to the scalp every week. Under 30 alopecia patients gave blood for TCR sequencing at one to four time points (pre-sensitization, 2, 6 and 24 weeks). Patch testing was performed on the upper back with Finn chambers containing 0.01% DPC, and the patch tests were scored after 6 days according to International Contact Dermatitis Research Group standards. The study tracked peripheral blood TCR repertoire changes in vivo during primary and secondary sensitization to the hapten diphenylcyclopropenone (DPC) in alopecia patients.

On this clonotype: Its antigen is currently not known. Per-base qualities were not stored, and no clone one base away is much larger.

Library generation was performed with RACE. Sequencing used a NextSeq 500. During library preparation, unique molecular identifiers were attached to individual cDNA molecules so that TCRs could be counted quantitatively and reproducibly. For every blood RNA sample, sequencing covered both the TCR alpha and TCR beta chains. Concerning the study's data processing: Samples had a median of around 92,000 TCRs, with a range from about 23,224 to 750,000. V, J and CDR3 annotation of the TCR reads was performed with the Decombinator software suite. To make PS versus PT1 abundance plots, every sample was subsampled to the same number of TCRs (28,000). TCRs were defined as expanded if absent before sensitization and observed at least eight times at the 2-week time point. TCRdb cleaned the public reads at Q25 with fastp, built clones with MiXCR and kept in-frame beta chains. Identical CDR3 protein sequences are pooled into one entry, listed with their most common genes and DNA. The V and J calls and clone size are TCRdb's, not the authors'. The sample table lists 80,000 to 100,000 distinct CDR3 sequences, roughly a quarter of them with a count of one. Jointly, the top ten make up around a tenth of the sample.

Overall study results and their limits: The number of TCRs above 1 in 1000 frequency did not change with DPC sensitization; there was no evidence of global repertoire structure alterations. The number of PT1 expanded TCRs positively correlated with patch test score, significant at thresholds 8, 16 and 32 but not 4. Because all patients had alopecia, a presumed autoimmune disease, the immune response of the patients might differ from that of healthy individuals. Repeated subsampling changed both the strength of the expansion versus patch-test correlation and the threshold at which the correlation became significant. Expanded TCRs formed significantly more large CDR3 similarity clusters than pre-sensitization or healthy control sets, consistent with antigen-driven responses.

The sample's time point label is to be understood as: patch test 3, about 24 weeks after DPC sensitization. Per the publication, the treatment or condition label means: therapeutic diphenylcyclopropenone sensitization with weekly scalp DPC. At each patch-test visit, blood was drawn before the patch test was applied. Patients were eligible if aged 18 to 70, diagnosed with alopecia and judged suitable for DPC therapy, and pregnant patients were excluded. Unfractionated whole blood was collected in Tempus Blood RNA tubes, and total RNA was extracted from that blood. The sample in question was whole blood, obtained in connection with sensitization to the hapten diphenylcyclopropenone (DPC). The TCR comes from a man aged 35 to 55 with alopecia areata. Some clones in this sample may be carry-over from other donors' samples.

The bases read TGTGCCAGCAGTTACAGGGGACCGAACACTGAAGCTTTCTTT. Its protein is CASSYRGPNTEAFF. The sequence links TRBV27 to TRBJ1-1, with TRBD1 identical over 7 junction bases. From a lookup of the germline V gene (reference sequence), CDR1 and CDR2 are MNHEY and SMNVEV. Including the terminal cysteine and phenylalanine, the CDR3 comprises 14 residues. Kept here is only the CDR3 DNA, which spans 42 bases and is read in frame from base 1. Trimmed from V: 4 bases; trimmed from J: 1 base; junction bases lacking a gene match: 3.